This is a list of T cell receptor beta chains from one sample in a study of blood T cell repertoires in COVID-19. Profiling relied on immunoSEQ multiplex PCR, and the TCRdb table lists in-frame clones only, not all of them. The data hold 70,000 or so clones, with around 76% observed a single time. Sequenced input: peripheral blood. Every receptor here comes from a human donor in a cohort sampled during active COVID-19. The CDR3 runs from the conserved cysteine through the conserved F or W. The D gene is left open where the match is weak. Part of the rows lack a size; the others show once, few, many or a class for expanded clones.

clone_size	v_call	j_call	d_call	cdr3_aa	cdr3_nt
-	TRBV5-4	TRBJ2-1	TRBD2	CASSSTGTSFVNEQFF	TGTGCCAGCAGCTCAACCGGGACTAGCTTCGTGAATGAGCAGTTCTTC
-	TRBV4-1	TRBJ1-5	TRBD1	CASSSETGWNQPQHF	TGCGCCAGCAGCTCCGAGACAGGGTGGAATCAGCCCCAGCATTTT
-	TRBV29-1	TRBJ2-7	TRBD1	CSVVTGERGYEQYF	TGCAGCGTTGTGACAGGGGAACGTGGCTACGAGCAGTACTTC
-	TRBV9	TRBJ1-4	TRBD1	CASSRGTGEKLFF	TGTGCCAGCAGCAGAGGGACAGGTGAAAAACTGTTTTTT
-	TRBV7-2	TRBJ2-5	-	CASSLDRQETQYF	TGTGCCAGCAGCTTAGATCGGCAAGAGACCCAGTACTTC
-	TRBV5-1	TRBJ2-5	-	CASSFNTQETQYF	TGCGCCAGCAGCTTCAACACGCAGGAGACCCAGTACTTC
-	TRBV7-9	TRBJ2-1	TRBD1	CASSLGRTGTGGDEQFF	TGTGCCAGCAGCTTAGGACGAACCGGGACAGGGGGCGATGAGCAGTTCTTC
-	TRBV6-5	TRBJ2-3	-	CASKGEVVGTDTQYF	TGTGCCAGCAAAGGGGAAGTAGTCGGCACAGATACGCAGTATTTT
-	TRBV28	TRBJ1-4	-	CASSSHTGFRAYNEKLFF	TGTGCCAGCAGTTCCCACACAGGGTTCAGGGCCTATAATGAAAAACTGTTTTTT
-	TRBV6-5	TRBJ1-2	-	CASSMDWYGYTF	TGTGCCAGCAGTATGGACTGGTATGGCTACACCTTC
-	TRBV30	TRBJ2-5	TRBD2	CAWSGSLSGGSYF	TGTGCCTGGAGTGGATCCCTTAGCGGGGGCTCGTACTTC
-	TRBV21-1	TRBJ1-1	-	CASPGRGTEAFF	TGTGCCAGCCCGGGGAGGGGGACTGAAGCTTTCTTT
-	TRBV7-2	TRBJ2-7	-	CASSRGSSYEQYF	TGTGCCAGCAGCCGGGGGAGCTCCTACGAGCAGTACTTC
-	TRBV9	TRBJ1-1	TRBD1	CASSATGVAEAFF	TGTGCCAGCAGCGCGACAGGGGTTGCTGAAGCTTTCTTT
-	TRBV5-6	TRBJ2-3	-	CASSFPGGTDTQYF	TGTGCCAGCAGCTTTCCGGGGGGCACAGATACGCAGTATTTT
-	TRBV3-1/TRBV3-2	TRBJ2-3	-	CASSQGLSTDTQYF	TGTGCCAGCAGCCAGGGACTGTCCACAGATACGCAGTATTTT
-	TRBV3-1/TRBV3-2	TRBJ2-3	-	CASSPSTDTQYF	TGTGCCAGCAGCCCTAGCACAGATACGCAGTATTTT
-	TRBV7-8	TRBJ1-5	-	CASSLSSHQGNQPQHF	TGTGCCAGCAGCTTAAGTAGTCATCAGGGCAATCAGCCCCAGCATTTT
few	TRBV25-1	TRBJ1-6	TRBD1	CASSRTGGSSPLHF	TGTGCCAGCAGTCGGACAGGGGGTAGTTCACCCCTCCACTTT
-	TRBV3-1/TRBV3-2	TRBJ1-1	TRBD1	CASSQGTGDTEAFF	TGTGCCAGCAGCCAAGGGACAGGGGACACTGAAGCTTTCTTT
-	TRBV5-1	TRBJ2-1	TRBD2	CASTSGTSYEQFF	TGCGCCAGCACCTCTGGGACTAGCTATGAGCAGTTCTTC
-	TRBV6-1	TRBJ1-5	TRBD1	CASSDRGYQPQHF	TGTGCCAGCAGTGACAGGGGGTATCAGCCCCAGCATTTT
-	TRBV7-9	TRBJ2-7	-	CASSTISYEQYF	TGTGCCAGCAGCACTATCTCCTACGAGCAGTACTTC
few	TRBV19	TRBJ2-3	TRBD1	CASSVGTGRADTQYF	TGTGCCAGTAGTGTTGGGACAGGGCGAGCAGATACGCAGTATTTT
-	TRBV6-2/TRBV6-3	TRBJ2-7	TRBD2	CASSYSTGTSGGVSYEQYF	TGTGCCAGCAGTTACTCCACCGGGACTAGCGGGGGGGTCTCCTACGAGCAGTACTTC
-	TRBV5-6	TRBJ2-1	-	CASSLGTNYNEQFF	TGTGCCAGCAGCCTCGGGACAAACTACAATGAGCAGTTCTTC
-	TRBV3-1/TRBV3-2	TRBJ1-5	-	CASSQDPERGSNQPQHF	TGTGCCAGCAGCCAAGATCCCGAAAGAGGCAGCAATCAGCCCCAGCATTTT
-	TRBV24-1	TRBJ2-1	-	CAGTFPKQFF	TGTGCTGGGACTTTCCCCAAGCAGTTCTTC
few	TRBV14	TRBJ2-7	-	CASSQAKYEQYF	TGTGCCAGCAGCCAAGCTAAATACGAGCAGTACTTC
once	TRBV16	TRBJ1-1	TRBD1	CASSHDRTGGTEAFF	TGTGCCAGCAGCCACGACAGGACAGGGGGCACTGAAGCTTTCTTT
-	TRBV7-3	TRBJ2-5	-	CASSLSREETQYF	TGTGCCAGCAGCTTAAGCCGGGAGGAGACCCAGTACTTC
few	TRBV7-9	TRBJ1-3	TRBD1	CASSLGQGAGNTIYF	TGTGCCAGCAGCTTAGGACAGGGTGCTGGAAACACCATATATTTT
-	TRBV5-5	TRBJ2-7	TRBD1	CASSSIGQGGYEQYF	TGTGCCAGCAGCTCCATAGGACAGGGGGGCTACGAGCAGTACTTC
-	TRBV2	TRBJ2-5	-	CASSGPGTQYF	TGTGCCAGCAGTGGCCCAGGGACCCAGTACTTC
-	TRBV6-5	TRBJ2-7	-	CASSYSIKLPSYEQYF	TGTGCCAGCAGTTACTCGATTAAACTACCATCCTACGAGCAGTACTTC
-	TRBV7-8	TRBJ2-6	-	CASSLDHNSGANVLTF	TGTGCCAGCAGCTTAGACCACAACTCTGGGGCCAACGTCCTGACTTTC
few	TRBV18	TRBJ2-3	TRBD1	CASSSGTGGFTDTQYF	TGTGCCAGCTCAAGCGGGACAGGGGGTTTCACAGATACGCAGTATTTT
-	TRBV7-8	TRBJ1-1	-	CASSRMDAQGGDEAFF	TGTGCCAGCAGCCGGATGGACGCCCAAGGGGGAGATGAAGCTTTCTTT
-	TRBV6-5	TRBJ2-4	-	CASSYSAGQRDIQYF	TGTGCCAGCAGTTACTCGGCGGGACAGAGGGACATTCAGTACTTC
once	TRBV20-1	TRBJ2-5	TRBD2	CSGQREETQYF	TGCAGTGGACAGCGGGAGGAGACCCAGTACTTC
-	TRBV19	TRBJ1-4	-	CASTRNPSNEKLFF	TGTGCCAGTACTAGGAACCCCTCTAATGAAAAACTGTTTTTT
once	TRBV27	TRBJ1-5	-	CASSLNWGEGNQPQHF	TGTGCCAGCAGTTTAAATTGGGGAGAAGGCAATCAGCCCCAGCATTTT
-	TRBV7-9	TRBJ2-1	TRBD2	CASSFGGAANEQFF	TGTGCCAGCAGCTTCGGGGGGGCCGCCAATGAGCAGTTCTTC
-	TRBV5-4	TRBJ2-7	TRBD1	CASSSPGTGVREQYF	TGTGCCAGCAGCTCCCCCGGGACAGGGGTGAGGGAGCAGTACTTC
-	TRBV9	TRBJ1-2	TRBD1	CASSVGGTGESYGYTF	TGTGCCAGCAGCGTAGGGGGGACAGGAGAATCTTATGGCTACACCTTC
-	TRBV7-2	TRBJ1-2	TRBD1	CASRRQGNYGYTF	TGTGCCAGCAGGCGACAGGGCAACTATGGCTACACCTTC
-	TRBV3-1/TRBV3-2	TRBJ2-7	TRBD1	CASSQGGGDYEQYF	TGTGCCAGCAGCCAAGGAGGGGGCGACTACGAGCAGTACTTC
-	TRBV19	TRBJ2-4	TRBD1	CASSLGYTGVLAKNIQYF	TGTGCCAGTAGTCTAGGATACACAGGGGTTCTAGCCAAAAACATTCAGTACTTC
-	TRBV5-8	TRBJ2-1	TRBD2	CATRSGTGSYNEQFF	TGTGCCACCCGTAGCGGGACGGGCTCCTACAATGAGCAGTTCTTC
-	TRBV7-9	TRBJ2-2	TRBD1	CASSMTGANTGELFF	TGTGCCAGCAGCATGACAGGGGCGAACACCGGGGAGCTGTTTTTT
once	TRBV27	TRBJ1-1	-	CASSFRSDLGRPEAFF	TGTGCCAGCAGTTTCCGCTCCGATTTGGGGCGCCCGGAAGCTTTCTTT
-	TRBV30	TRBJ1-2	TRBD1	CAWSAQQGIYGYTF	TGTGCCTGGAGCGCACAACAGGGGATCTATGGCTACACCTTC
-	TRBV15	TRBJ1-2	-	CATSRDRNYGYTF	TGTGCCACCAGCAGAGATCGGAACTATGGCTACACCTTC
-	TRBV11-2	TRBJ2-7	TRBD1	CASSGRDRGREQYF	TGTGCCAGCAGCGGCCGGGACAGGGGGCGCGAGCAGTACTTC
-	TRBV10-3	TRBJ2-7	-	CAISESPSDEQYF	TGTGCCATCAGTGAGTCACCAAGCGACGAGCAGTACTTC
-	TRBV7-8	TRBJ1-3	-	CASSPGRARNTIYF	TGTGCCAGCAGCCCGGGCAGGGCTAGAAACACCATATATTTT
few	TRBV27	TRBJ1-2	TRBD1	CATYKTGGLHGYTF	TGTGCCACCTACAAGACAGGGGGCTTGCATGGCTACACCTTC